The following is a T cell receptor beta chain sequence with its context. This clonotype occurred many times. No cognate antigen has been identified for it. It has no much larger one-base neighbor in the sample; base qualities were not kept. The cysteine opens and the phenylalanine closes a CDR3 of 13 amino acids. Of the read, only the CDR3 DNA is kept; its 39 bases are in frame from base 1. CDR1 and CDR2 were assigned from the germline V gene as SNHLY and FYNNEI. V is pared back by 5 bases and J by 4 bases, with 11 bases lying between the germline termini. This specimen belongs to a study of CD8+CD57+ T cells in acquired aplastic anemia (dated by TCRdb to the late 2010s). Study-level background: Extracted DNA from sorted CD4+ and CD8+ cells averaged 3.2 ug, ranging from roughly 0.17 to 27.4 ug. Mean read counts for healthy donor samples were some 10 million for CD4+ cells and 11.0 million for CD8+ cells. What the work shows at the level of the full study, not this receptor alone: CD8+ Simpson's diversity did not differ significantly between patients and healthy controls (P=0.060). Around 30 CD8+ CDR3 sequences were shared between patients and controls but appeared highly expressed in patients and within their immunodominant clones.

Genomic DNA was used as template for profiling of TCR beta VDJ combinations and CDR3 sequences. TCR repertoire sequencing was run on an Illumina HiSeq 2000. Concerning the study's data processing: TRBV/TRBJ rearrangement plots, CDR3 size and DJ length profiles, and Simpson's diversity index were used to evaluate the repertoires. The most abundant DNA sequence in the deep sequencing data was defined as the immunodominant clone. CDR3 amino acid sequences were screened for sharing across subjects and were compared with published repertoires and the VDJdb database. TCRdb redid the processing of the public reads, applying fastp at Q25 and MiXCR, and retained in-frame beta chains. Identical CDR3 protein sequences are pooled into one entry, listed with their most common genes and DNA. The V and J calls and clone size are TCRdb's, not the authors'. The sample table contains some 410,000 distinct CDR3 sequences; only one count was recorded for about two thirds of them. 3.5% to 4.5% of the sample is held by the ten biggest clonotypes.

In this study, sorted CD4+ and CD8+ T cells from the blood of healthy subjects and of severe aplastic anemia patients had their TCR repertoires deep-sequenced. Ficoll-Paque density gradient centrifugation was used to isolate peripheral blood mononuclear cells. Before DNA extraction, CD4+ and CD8+ T cells were sorted with FACS or magnetic beads. The V and J segments used are TRBV2 and TRBJ1-2, with the D gene call left open. The sequenced material came from sorted CD4+, CD8+, or CD8+CD57+ T cells (not recorded which) from PBMCs. The TCR sequence derives from a human donor in good health, serving as a control. The CDR3 protein sequence reads: CASSSPTIYGYTF. The DNA sequence is given as TGTGCCAGCAGTTCTCCGACCATCTATGGCTACACCTTC.